These 21 T cell receptor beta chains came from one sample sequenced in a study of persistence of HIV-infected CD4 T cells. The immunoSEQ assay was version 4, run in survey mode. The table came from immunoSEQ multiplex PCR; TCRdb's copy has only in-frame clones and leaves some out. The sample has more than 30,000 clones, 80% seen once. These receptors have no identified antigens. Cells were stimulated with CMV-infected fibroblast lysates at 8.5 to 10 ug/mL. Memory cells lacking CD40L and CD69 with high CD45RO were sorted. Specimen: CD4+ T cells sorted from PBMCs after 18-hour stimulation, collected from a patient who received antiretroviral therapy. The receptor source for this set is an adult man with HIV who was CMV-seropositive.

The J gene is TRBJ1-6, the V gene TRBV6-5; D unresolved. Trimming cost V 2 bases and J 9 bases, with 8 bases left between them. CDR3 length equals 13 residues. Germline loops: CDR1 MNHEY, CDR2 SVGAGI. CDR3 sequence: CASSYEVGSPLHF. The CDR3 DNA sequence: TGTGCCAGCAGTTACGAAGTGGGTTCACCCCTCCACTTT.

V usage is TRBV6-1 and J usage is TRBJ1-1; D not certain. V lost 3 bases, J lost 5 bases, and 10 bases lay in between. From germline, CDR1 is MNHNS and CDR2 SASEGT. The CDR3 runs 13 residues. The CDR3 sequence: CASSESEGTEAFF. The CDR3 DNA reads TGTGCCAGCAGTGAGTCGGAAGGGACTGAAGCTTTCTTT.

This chain uses TRBV6-5 with TRBJ1-6; no firm D call. Germline loops: CDR1 MNHEY, CDR2 SVGAGI. The CDR3 has 13 residues. Trimming removed 4 bases at V and 7 bases at J, with 8 bases between. The CDR3 loop reads CASSLMGNSPLHF. The CDR3 DNA is TGTGCCAGCAGTTTAATGGGAAATTCACCCCTCCACTTT.

The chain uses TRBV7-8 and TRBJ2-5, with D maybe TRBD1 (6 bases). The length of the CDR3 is 15 residues. Trimming stripped 5 bases from V and 4 bases from J, with 17 bases between. CDR1 SGHVS and CDR2 FQNEAQ come from the germline V gene. The CDR3 bases are TGTGCCAGCAGCCTTGCGCCGGGACAAAGAGAGACCCAGTACTTC. Amino acids: CASSLAPGQRETQYF.

The chain employs TRBV7-9 and TRBJ1-1; TRBD1 matches 7 bases. Per the germline V gene, CDR1 is SEHNR and CDR2 is FQNEAQ (reference sequence). V was pared by 1 base and J by 8 bases, with 7 bases of the junction left unmatched. This CDR3 spans 14 amino acids. The CDR3, as DNA: TGTGCCAGCAGCTTAGGTGCACAGGGGCCGGAAGCTTTCTTT. This sequence encodes CASSLGAQGPEAFF.

This clone has more than one count but fewer than ten. The chain is built from TRBV19 and TRBJ2-1; TRBD1 agrees at 11 bases. V lost 4 bases and J lost 5; bases outside the gene matches: 10. The length of the CDR3 is 17 residues. Germline values: CDR1 LNHDA, CDR2 SQIVND (reference sequence). DNA of the CDR3: TGTGCCAGTAGTAATCTGCTTAGGGGACAGGGGGACAATGAGCAGTTCTTC. Amino acid sequence: CASSNLLRGQGDNEQFF.

This rearrangement joins TRBV14 to TRBJ1-1, with D perhaps TRBD1 (5 bases). This CDR3 has 17 residues. From germline, CDR1 is SGHDN and CDR2 FVKESK. V lost 4 bases to trimming and J lost 0 bases, with 18 bases between them. The CDR3 protein is CASSLWRATALNTEAFF. As DNA, the CDR3 is TGTGCCAGCAGCCTCTGGCGAGCGACAGCCTTGAACACTGAAGCTTTCTTT.

The gene calls are TRBV6-1 and TRBJ2-1, with no clear D. Deletions cut 1 base from V and 10 bases from J, with 5 bases between. CDR1 is MNHNS, CDR2 SASEGT, per germline. The CDR3 covers 11 residues. CDR3 protein: CASSEGREQFF. The DNA of the CDR3 is TGTGCCAGCAGTGAAGGCCGGGAGCAGTTCTTC.

This chain connects TRBV7-8 to TRBJ1-6; a possible D gene is TRBD1 (5 bases). This CDR3 is 13 amino acids long. The V end was cut by 1 base, the J end by 10 bases, with 8 bases between. CDR1 is SGHVS and CDR2 is FQNEAQ in the germline V gene. The CDR3 DNA reads TGTGCCAGCAGCTTAGTCGGGGGGTCACCCCTCCACTTT. Translated, it gives CASSLVGGSPLHF.

The V call is TRBV27, the J call TRBJ1-2, with TRBD1 matching over 7 bases. The length of the CDR3 is 18 residues. Trimming cost V 0 bases and J 7 bases; bases outside gene matches: 17. Germline CDR1 and CDR2: MNHEY and SMNVEV (reference sequence). The CDR3 DNA reads as TGTGCCAGCAGTTTATCGCGAGACCCGGGACAGCAGTCGACTGGCTACACCTTC. It is translated as CASSLSRDPGQQSTGYTF.

The CDR3 region has the DNA TGCGCCAGCAGCTTGGAGGGGGGGGCCCGGGGAGATACGCAGTATTTT. Residues: CASSLEGGARGDTQYF. The chain combines TRBV5-1 with TRBJ2-3; tentatively, D is TRBD2 (7 bases). V gave up 0 bases and J gave up 5 bases, with 16 bases separating them. Germline values: CDR1 SGHRS, CDR2 YFSETQ. The CDR3 length is 16 residues.

This clone was recorded once. The chain carries TRBV10-1 and TRBJ2-3; possibly TRBD1 for D (5 bases). V lost 5 bases to trimming and J lost 4 bases, with 13 bases between them. Germline V gene lookup returns CDR1 WNHNN and CDR2 SYGVQD (reference sequence). This CDR3 contains 14 residues. CDR3 protein: CASSPQGSADTQYF. CDR3 nucleotides: TGCGCCAGCAGTCCCCAGGGATCAGCAGATACGCAGTATTTT.

The chain couples TRBV6-5 to TRBJ1-5; tentatively, D is TRBD1 (6 bases). Trimming removed 6 bases at V and 2 bases at J, with 14 bases between. Per the germline V gene, CDR1 is MNHEY and CDR2 is SVGAGI. This CDR3 spans 15 amino acids. CDR3 region: CASSLQGRGNQPQHF. The CDR3 region has the DNA TGTGCCAGCAGCCTACAGGGAAGGGGCAATCAGCCCCAGCATTTT.

Only a few counts were recorded for this clone. The gene calls are TRBV19 and TRBJ1-6; 9 positions agree with TRBD1. With V trimmed by 0 bases and J by 7 bases, 4 bases remained unmatched. Germline V lookup: CDR1 LNHDA, CDR2 SQIVND (reference sequence). The CDR3 length is 16 residues. The CDR3 sequence: CASSIDTTGGNSPLHF. The CDR3 region has the DNA TGTGCCAGTAGTATAGATACGACAGGGGGGAATTCACCCCTCCACTTT. The complete variable domain, with remaining parts taken from reference TRBV19 and TRBJ1-6, reads DGGITQSPKYLFRKEGQNVTLSCEQNLNHDAMYWYRQDPGQGLRLIYYSQIVNDFQKGDIAEGYSVSREKKESFPLTVTSAQKNPTAFYLCASSIDTTGGNSPLHFGNGTRLTVT.

The chain carries TRBV2 and TRBJ1-5, with a tentative D call TRBD1 (6 bases). Germline values: CDR1 SNHLY, CDR2 FYNNEI. V was trimmed by 6 bases and J by 0 bases, leaving 12 bases between them. This CDR3 is 15 amino acids long. This CDR3 reads CASSKGTNSNQPQHF. In nucleotides, the CDR3 is TGTGCCAGCAGCAAAGGGACAAATAGCAATCAGCCCCAGCATTTT. Together with reference TRBV2 and TRBJ1-5, the CDR3 gives the full variable domain: EPEVTQTPSHQVTQMGQEVILRCVPISNHLYFYWYRQILGQKVEFLVSFYNNEISEKSEIFDDQFSVERPDGSNFTLKIRSTKLEDSAMYFCASSKGTNSNQPQHFGDGTRLSIL.

This rearrangement joins TRBV14 to TRBJ2-7; the D gene could be TRBD1 or TRBD2 (5 bases each). CDR3 size: 12 residues. The germline V gene encodes CDR1 SGHDN and CDR2 FVKESK. V was shortened by 6 bases and J by 8 bases, with 14 bases between the two germline ends. CDR3: CASSSKGSKQYF. CDR3 bases: TGTGCCAGCAGTTCGAAGGGGAGCAAGCAGTACTTC.

The chain has TRBV2 and TRBJ2-1, with 8 nucleotides matching TRBD1. Trimming cost V 1 base and J 9 bases; bases outside gene matches: 5. CDR1 is SNHLY and CDR2 is FYNNEI in the germline V gene. The CDR3 consists of 14 residues. CDR3 amino acids: CASSEDRGSFEQFF. CDR3 bases: TGTGCCAGCAGTGAAGACAGGGGGTCATTTGAGCAGTTCTTC.

This sequence joins TRBV25-1 and TRBJ1-6; the D is unclear. V lost 6 bases and J 5 bases, leaving 5 bases between the germline ends. Germline assignment: CDR1 MGHDK and CDR2 SYGVNS. This CDR3 has 12 residues. The CDR3 nucleotides are TGTGCCAGCAGAAGCCATAATTCACCCCTCCACTTT. This gives the protein CASRSHNSPLHF.

The rearrangement joins TRBV2 to TRBJ1-4; the match to TRBD1 covers 8 bases. Trimming at V came to 4 bases and at J to 0 bases, leaving 4 bases not matched to a gene. CDR1 SNHLY and CDR2 FYNNEI come from the germline V gene. This CDR3 has 16 residues. The DNA for the CDR3 is TGTGCCAGCAGTGGACAGGGGCTCGCAACTAATGAAAAACTGTTTTTT. The encoded protein is CASSGQGLATNEKLFF. Based on the CDR3 plus reference TRBV2 and TRBJ1-4, the full variable domain is EPEVTQTPSHQVTQMGQEVILRCVPISNHLYFYWYRQILGQKVEFLVSFYNNEISEKSEIFDDQFSVERPDGSNFTLKIRSTKLEDSAMYFCASSGQGLATNEKLFFGSGTQLSVL.

Written as DNA, the CDR3 is TGTGCCAGCAGCTTGGCAGTCAGGAAGGACAATGAGCAGTTCTTC. This sequence encodes CASSLAVRKDNEQFF. The chain combines TRBV7-2 with TRBJ2-1; D unresolved. V was trimmed by 3 bases and J by 5 bases, leaving 14 bases between them. Germline V gives CDR1 SGHTA, CDR2 FQGNSA. There are 15 residues in the CDR3.

In its sample, this clone was seen a few times. This sequence joins TRBV27 and TRBJ2-7, with TRBD1 matching 12 bases. Germline CDR1 reads MNHEY; CDR2 reads SMNVEV (reference sequence). The CDR3 has 16 amino acids. The junction had 5 bases not matched to a gene; V was cut back by 5 bases and J by 0 bases. The CDR3 DNA reads TGTGCCAGCAGTCCGGGACAGGGGGCAAGCTCCTACGAGCAGTACTTC. Protein product: CASSPGQGASSYEQYF.